The sequence of this T cell receptor (beta chain) was determined in a study of shared clonotypes between healthy human individuals. Study-wide points: Clonotype sharing among donors likely depends on sequencing depth. The generation probabilities recorded for non-shared clonotypes fell below those of clonotypes shared by all four donors.

Profiled with immunoSEQ multiplex PCR; TCRdb holds only in-frame clones, not every one. Here the sample spans approximately 100,000 clones, around 64% being singletons. With 3 bases removed from V and 2 bases from J, the gap between germline ends came to 13 bases. The CDR3 runs 16 residues. The germline V gene has CDR1 MGHDK and CDR2 SYGVNS. This clone was seen ten or more times. Its antigen is undetermined. CD45RO+ cells and CCR7-negative CD45RA+ TemRA cells were combined as CD8 memory. The V gene is TRBV25-1, the J gene TRBJ1-4; perhaps TRBD1 as D (6 bases). Material for sequencing was memory CD8+ T cells sorted from blood. Subset meaning: CD45RO+ cells pooled with CCR7-negative TemRA cells. This sequence was found in a woman aged 25 to 39 in good health. As DNA, the CDR3 is TGTGCCAGCAGTGAGGTCAGGGGTGTCACTAATGAAAAACTGTTTTTT. Protein product: CASSEVRGVTNEKLFF.